The entry below gives a single TCR beta chain sequence along with its context. The sample comes from a study of monozygotic twins with inflammatory bowel disease. UMIs that included a 6-nucleotide sample barcode were added by template switching, which took place during cDNA synthesis. TCRdb reworked the 5' RACE reads into one entry per CDR3 protein, no DNA. The repertoire shows 88,000 or so distinct CDR3 sequences; the top ten hold less than 7.5%. This CDR3 has 13 residues. Germline V gene sequence: CDR1 MNHNS, CDR2 SASEGT. This clonotype was sampled from a human donor with ulcerative colitis or Crohn's disease, or a healthy co-twin of an affected twin (not recorded which). The chain has TRBV6-1 and TRBJ2-2. Sequencing was carried out using blood. The CDR3 loop reads CASSEGDTGELFF.